This passage covers 23 T cell receptor beta chains from one sample sequenced in a study of blood T cell repertoires in COVID-19. Libraries were prepared by immunoSEQ multiplex PCR; TCRdb keeps only in-frame clonotypes and omits some of them. Seen here are approximately 200,000 clones, 87% observed once, and the top ten hold around 2.3%. The material sequenced was PBMCs or T cells enriched from blood (not recorded which). All receptors come from a woman aged 25-40 years who had recovered from COVID-19.

The J gene is TRBJ2-7, the V gene TRBV4-2; TRBD2 matches at 8 bases. Germline V lookup: CDR1 LGHNA, CDR2 YNFKEQ. V lost 0 bases, J lost 1 base, and 5 bases stayed unmatched. CDR3 length: 16 amino acids. The DNA for the CDR3 is TGTGCCAGCAGCCAAGATTTGGTAGCGGGATCCTACGAGCAGTACTTC. The encoded protein is CASSQDLVAGSYEQYF.

J is TRBJ1-2 and V is TRBV5-1; no firm D call. Germline V CDR1 and CDR2: SGHRS, YFSETQ. The CDR3 runs 15 residues. Trimming left V 4 bases short and J 1 base short, with 14 bases between. CDR3: CASSTHGLFNYGYTF. The CDR3 bases are TGCGCCAGCAGCACGCACGGACTTTTTAACTATGGCTACACCTTC.

The chain links TRBV7-3 to TRBJ1-1; D is perhaps TRBD1 (5 bases). V dropped 4 bases and J dropped 1 base, with 10 bases sitting between them. CDR1 is SGHTA and CDR2 is FQGTGA in the germline V gene. The CDR3 length is 14 residues. The CDR3 region has the DNA TGTGCCAGCAGCTCGACAGTCGGGAACACTGAAGCTTTCTTT. Translating gives CASSSTVGNTEAFF.

The V gene is TRBV30, the J gene TRBJ2-3; TRBD1 matches at 7 bases. The J segment lost 6 bases and the V segment lost 0 bases, leaving 12 bases of the junction unmatched. The germline V gene encodes CDR1 GTSNPN and CDR2 SVGIG (reference sequence). CDR3 length: 16 amino acids. The CDR3, as DNA: TGTGCCTGGAGTGTACCCCTTTCGACAGGGTTGGATACGCAGTATTTT. This sequence encodes CAWSVPLSTGLDTQYF.

A few counts support this clone. The rearrangement links TRBV6-1 to TRBJ2-5; possibly TRBD1 for D (6 bases). CDR1 and CDR2 (germline): MNHNS, SASEGT. V was pared by 1 base and J by 1 base, with 10 bases between. The CDR3 length is 15 residues. CDR3 in DNA: TGTGCCAGCAGTGAAGACAGGGAAATCCAAGAGACCCAGTACTTC. It translates to CASSEDREIQETQYF.

This clone appeared many times. The V gene is TRBV5-4, the J gene TRBJ2-3; D gene unclear. Germline V CDR1 and CDR2: SGHNT, YYREEE (reference sequence). V was clipped by 4 bases and J by 5 bases, with 14 bases between them. This CDR3 comprises 14 residues. The CDR3 DNA follows: TGTGCCAGCAGCACCCAGTTCCCGGGAGATACGCAGTATTTT. Its protein product is CASSTQFPGDTQYF.

This chain links TRBV6-5 with TRBJ2-3; D is undetermined. Trimming stripped 2 bases from V and 4 bases from J, with 13 bases between. The germline CDR1 and CDR2 sequences are MNHEY and SVGAGI. The CDR3 consists of 15 residues. The CDR3 here is CASSYEGLGADTQYF. Written as DNA, the CDR3 is TGTGCCAGCAGTTACGAAGGTCTGGGCGCAGATACGCAGTATTTT.

The J gene is TRBJ2-1, the V gene TRBV3-1 (or the pseudogene TRBV3-2); D is perhaps TRBD1 (5 bases). This CDR3 has 15 amino acids. Germline V gene lookup returns CDR1 LGHDT and CDR2 YNNKEL (reference sequence). The germline V and J ends were trimmed by 3 bases and 5 bases, with 14 bases remaining between them. The CDR3 bases are TGTGCCAGCAGCCATCCCCGGACATCAAACAATGAGCAGTTCTTC. Amino acid sequence: CASSHPRTSNNEQFF.

V gene TRBV6-5 combines with J gene TRBJ1-5, with D unclear. Germline lookup yields CDR1 MNHEY and CDR2 SVGAGI. V shed 3 bases and J shed 9 bases, with 9 bases lying between them. The length of the CDR3 is 12 residues. Here the CDR3 reads CASSYPQWPQHF. DNA for the CDR3: TGTGCCAGCAGTTATCCCCAGTGGCCCCAGCATTTT.

The CDR3 region is CASSEGGNNSPLHF. The CDR3 DNA reads as TGCGCCAGCAGTGAAGGGGGAAATAATTCACCCCTCCACTTT. This chain uses TRBV10-2 with TRBJ1-6; TRBD1 is a possible D gene (6 bases). This CDR3 has 14 amino acids. Trimming pared 3 bases from V and 5 bases from J, leaving 8 bases between. Germline CDR1 and CDR2: WSHSY and SAAADI.

V and J are TRBV5-1 and TRBJ1-1; D may be TRBD1 (6 bases). The CDR3 loop spans 13 amino acids. CDR1 is SGHRS, CDR2 YFSETQ, per germline. The V and J ends lost 3 bases and 7 bases respectively, with 13 bases between them. The CDR3 DNA reads TGCGCCAGCAGCTCGACCGACAGGATTGAAGCTTTCTTT. Protein product: CASSSTDRIEAFF.

The chain carries TRBV11-3 and TRBJ2-1; D is perhaps TRBD2 (5 bases). V lost 2 bases to trimming and J lost 0 bases, with 8 bases between them. This CDR3 spans 15 amino acids. Germline CDR1 reads SGHNT; CDR2 reads YENEEA. The chain's CDR3 is CASSLIASSYNEQFF. In DNA, the CDR3 is TGTGCCAGCAGCTTAATAGCGAGCTCCTACAATGAGCAGTTCTTC.

The table lists this clone with a few counts. J is TRBJ2-5 and V is TRBV21-1; the D call in the table, TRBD1, was not verified against the DNA. TRBV21-1 is a known pseudogene. The CDR3 has 14 residues. CDR3 in amino acids: CASSAPGQEETQYF. The CDR3 DNA reads TGTGCCAGCAGCGCACCGGGACAGGAAGAGACCCAGTACTTC.

The chain is built from TRBV28 and TRBJ1-6; D gene ambiguous. V lost 11 bases and J lost 7, with 12 bases in between. CDR3 length: 12 amino acids. Germline assignment: CDR1 MDHEN and CDR2 SYDVKM. Here the CDR3 DNA reads TGTGCCGCCCAGGCGGGAAATTCACCCCTCCACTTT. Translation gives CAAQAGNSPLHF.

The chain couples TRBV24-1 to TRBJ2-2, with 10 bases identical to TRBD1. The junction had 7 bases not matched to a gene; V was cut back by 3 bases and J by 4 bases. CDR3 length: 17 amino acids. Germline assignment: CDR1 KGHDR and CDR2 SFDVKD. In DNA, the CDR3 is TGTGCCACCAGTGATCCGCCAAGGACAGGGGGCACCGGGGAGCTGTTTTTT. Amino acid sequence: CATSDPPRTGGTGELFF.

The V gene is TRBV24-1, the J gene TRBJ1-1; the match to TRBD1 covers 11 bases. The CDR3 runs 15 residues. V shed 6 bases, J shed 1 base, and the junction held 3 bases outside the gene matches. The germline CDR1 and CDR2 sequences are KGHDR and SFDVKD. CDR3 DNA sequence: TGTGCCACCAGTCCCGGGACAGGGGGGAACACTGAAGCTTTCTTT. The encoded protein is CATSPGTGGNTEAFF.

This clone is a singleton in its sample. DNA for the CDR3: TGTGCCAGCAAGGGCTTTAGCGACGAGCAGTACTTC. Translation gives CASKGFSDEQYF. This chain links TRBV6-5 with TRBJ2-7, with D perhaps TRBD2 (5 bases). There are 12 residues in the CDR3. Trimming removed 7 bases at V and 5 bases at J, with 12 bases between. Germline V gene data show CDR1 as MNHEY and CDR2 as SVGAGI.

The chain carries TRBV24-1 and TRBJ2-1; 8 nucleotides line up with TRBD2. This CDR3 has 14 residues. Germline V gene lookup returns CDR1 KGHDR and CDR2 SFDVKD. Germline trimming cut 6 bases from V and 9 bases from J; bases unmatched to any gene: 9. The CDR3 reads CATSKSGGLGEQFF. The CDR3 bases are TGTGCCACCAGTAAGTCGGGGGGGCTTGGTGAGCAGTTCTTC.

The J gene is TRBJ2-3, the V gene TRBV12-3 or TRBV12-4; the D gene is possibly TRBD1 (6 bases). V lost 7 bases to trimming and J lost 9 bases, with 17 bases between them. The CDR3 sequence is 13 residues long. CDR3 loop: CASTRGPRGTQYF. The CDR3 coding sequence is TGTGCCAGCACCCGAGGTCCCAGGGGCACGCAGTATTTT.

This chain joins TRBV24-1 and TRBJ2-3; 8 nucleotides match TRBD1. The junction had 11 bases not matched to a gene; V was cut back by 6 bases and J by 4 bases. Germline-derived CDR1 and CDR2 are KGHDR and SFDVKD. CDR3 length: 16 residues. The CDR3 region is CATSNPGTGLSDTQYF. The CDR3 DNA follows: TGTGCCACCAGTAATCCCGGGACAGGTTTATCAGATACGCAGTATTTT.

In DNA form, the CDR3 reads TGCGCCAGCAGTTCTGGAGCTAACTATGGCTACACCTTC. This translates into CASSSGANYGYTF. V gene TRBV4-3 combines with J gene TRBJ1-2; D not resolved. The CDR3 consists of 13 residues. CDR1 is LGHNA, CDR2 YSLEER, per germline. Trimming left V 6 bases short and J 0 bases short, with 8 bases between.

This sequence joins TRBV12-3 or TRBV12-4 and TRBJ1-5; D ambiguous. This CDR3 is 13 amino acids long. Trimming pared 5 bases from V and 4 bases from J, leaving 9 bases between. The chain's CDR3 is CASSPQANQPQHF. The CDR3 DNA sequence: TGTGCCAGCAGTCCCCAAGCGAATCAGCCCCAGCATTTT.

The chain employs TRBV4-1 and TRBJ2-1; 13 bases match TRBD2. Germline V lookup: CDR1 MGHRA, CDR2 YSYEKL. This CDR3 comprises 16 residues. Trimming at V came to 1 base and at J to 4 bases, leaving 1 base not matched to a gene. CDR3 residues: CASSQGLAGGYNEQFF. The DNA for the CDR3 is TGCGCCAGCAGCCAAGGACTAGCGGGGGGTTACAATGAGCAGTTCTTC.